This T cell receptor beta chain was observed in a study of monozygotic twins with inflammatory bowel disease. A total RNA quantity of around 3,700 ng went into each TCR library. Eight separate reactions per sample yielded the cDNA. Each CDR3 protein gets one entry in TCRdb, which reprocessed the 5' RACE reads and gives no DNA. Its table records about 160,000 distinct CDR3 sequences. Germline V CDR1 and CDR2: SGDLS, YYNGEE. This CDR3 contains 15 residues. Sequences were obtained from blood. This clonotype was obtained from a human donor with ulcerative colitis or Crohn's disease, or a healthy co-twin of an affected twin (not recorded which). The rearrangement links TRBV9 to TRBJ2-3; TCRdb's assignment of TRBD1 cannot be checked, as there is no DNA. The CDR3 here is CASSLPGSSTDTQYF.